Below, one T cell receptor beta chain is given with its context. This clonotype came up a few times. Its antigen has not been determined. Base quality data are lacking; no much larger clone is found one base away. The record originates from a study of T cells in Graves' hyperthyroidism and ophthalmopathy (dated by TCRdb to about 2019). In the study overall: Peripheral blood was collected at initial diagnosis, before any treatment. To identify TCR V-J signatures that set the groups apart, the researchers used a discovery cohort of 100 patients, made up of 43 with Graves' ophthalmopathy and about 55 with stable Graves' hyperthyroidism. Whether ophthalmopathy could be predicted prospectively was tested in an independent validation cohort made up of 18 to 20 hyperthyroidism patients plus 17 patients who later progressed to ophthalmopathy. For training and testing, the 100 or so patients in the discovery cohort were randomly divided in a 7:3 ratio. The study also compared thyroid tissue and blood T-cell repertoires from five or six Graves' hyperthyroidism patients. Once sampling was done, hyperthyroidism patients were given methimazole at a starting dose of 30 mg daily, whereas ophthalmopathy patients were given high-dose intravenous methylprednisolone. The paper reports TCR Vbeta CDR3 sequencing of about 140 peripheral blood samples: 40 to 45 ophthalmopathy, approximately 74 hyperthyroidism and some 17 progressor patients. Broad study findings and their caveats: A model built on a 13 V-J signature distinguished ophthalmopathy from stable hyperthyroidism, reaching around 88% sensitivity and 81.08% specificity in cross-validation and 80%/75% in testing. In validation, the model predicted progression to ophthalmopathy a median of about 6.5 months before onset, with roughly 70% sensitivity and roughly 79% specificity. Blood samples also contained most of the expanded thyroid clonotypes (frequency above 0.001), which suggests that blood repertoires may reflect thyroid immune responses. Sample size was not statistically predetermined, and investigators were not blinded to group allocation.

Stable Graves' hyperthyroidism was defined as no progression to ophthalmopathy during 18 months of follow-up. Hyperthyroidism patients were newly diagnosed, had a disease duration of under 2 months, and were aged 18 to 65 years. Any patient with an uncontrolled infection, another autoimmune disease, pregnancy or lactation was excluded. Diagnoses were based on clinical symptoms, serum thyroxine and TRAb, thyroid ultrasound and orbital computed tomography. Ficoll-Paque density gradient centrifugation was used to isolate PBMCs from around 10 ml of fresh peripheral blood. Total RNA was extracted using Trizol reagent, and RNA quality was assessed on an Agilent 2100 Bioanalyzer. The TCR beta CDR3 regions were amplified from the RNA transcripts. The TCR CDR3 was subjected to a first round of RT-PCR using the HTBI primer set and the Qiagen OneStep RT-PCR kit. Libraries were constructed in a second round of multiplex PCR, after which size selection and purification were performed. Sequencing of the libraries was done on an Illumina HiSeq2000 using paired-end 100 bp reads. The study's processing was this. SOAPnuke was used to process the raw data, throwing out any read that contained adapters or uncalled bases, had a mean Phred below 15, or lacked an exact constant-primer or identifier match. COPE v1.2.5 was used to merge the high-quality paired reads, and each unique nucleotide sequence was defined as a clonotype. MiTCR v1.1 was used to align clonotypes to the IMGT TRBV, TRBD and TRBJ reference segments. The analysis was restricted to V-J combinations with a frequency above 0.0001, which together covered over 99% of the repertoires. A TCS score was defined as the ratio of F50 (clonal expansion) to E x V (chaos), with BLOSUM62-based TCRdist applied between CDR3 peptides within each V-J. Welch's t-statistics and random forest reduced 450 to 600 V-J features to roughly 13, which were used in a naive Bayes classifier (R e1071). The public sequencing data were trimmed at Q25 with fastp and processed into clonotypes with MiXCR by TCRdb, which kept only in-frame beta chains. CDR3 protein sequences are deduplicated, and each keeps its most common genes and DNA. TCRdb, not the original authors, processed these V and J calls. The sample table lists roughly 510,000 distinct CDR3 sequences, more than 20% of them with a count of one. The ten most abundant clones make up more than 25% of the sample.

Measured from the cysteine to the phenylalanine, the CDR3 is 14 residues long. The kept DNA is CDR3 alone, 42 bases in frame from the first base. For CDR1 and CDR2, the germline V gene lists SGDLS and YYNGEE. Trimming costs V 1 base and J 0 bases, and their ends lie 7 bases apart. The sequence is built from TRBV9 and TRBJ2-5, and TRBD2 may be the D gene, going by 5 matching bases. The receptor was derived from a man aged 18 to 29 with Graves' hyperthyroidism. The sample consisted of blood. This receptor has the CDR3 CASSVSGNQETQYF. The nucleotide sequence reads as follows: TGTGCCAGCAGCGTATCGGGAAACCAAGAGACCCAGTACTTC.